The 24 T cell receptor beta chains in this list originate from one sample, sequenced in a study of cytomegalovirus exposure and HLA in healthy donors. Researchers ran the PCR with 60 Vbeta and 13 Jbeta primers. Profiling relied on immunoSEQ multiplex PCR, and the TCRdb table lists in-frame clones only, not all of them. The table records approximately 150,000 clones, almost 85% of them present only once. The sample taken for sequencing was PBMCs. The receptors derive from a man under 40 in good health and CMV-seropositive.

This sequence joins TRBV28 and TRBJ2-7, with TRBD2 as a possible D gene (5 bases). This CDR3 is 15 amino acids long. Looked up from germline, CDR1 is MDHEN and CDR2 is SYDVKM. The germline V and J ends were trimmed by 3 bases and 2 bases, with 14 bases remaining between them. The CDR3 loop is CASSLETRSAYEQYF. The CDR3 bases are TGTGCCAGCAGTTTGGAGACCCGTAGCGCCTACGAGCAGTACTTC.

In its sample, this clone was seen once. J is TRBJ2-7 and V is TRBV11-2; TRBD1 agrees at 9 bases. CDR3 length: 13 residues. The V gene end was trimmed by 5 bases and the J gene end by 5 bases; junction bases not matched to a gene: 4. Per germline, CDR1 SGHAT and CDR2 FQNNGV. The CDR3 reads CASSRDREDEQYF. CDR3 DNA sequence: TGTGCCAGCAGCCGGGACAGGGAAGACGAGCAGTACTTC. The whole variable domain, filled in from reference TRBV11-2 and TRBJ2-7, reads EAGVAQSPRYKIIEKRQSVAFWCNPISGHATLYWYQQILGQGPKLLIQFQNNGVVDDSQLPKDRFSAERLKGVDSTLKIQPAKLEDSAVYLCASSRDREDEQYFGPGTRLTVT.

The V and J genes are TRBV13 and TRBJ2-1; perhaps TRBD2 as D (5 bases). V lost 5 bases, J lost 0 bases, and 20 bases lay in between. Germline loops: CDR1 PRHDT, CDR2 FYEKMQ (reference sequence). The CDR3 totals 18 residues. CDR3 residues: CASSLEVTNASSYNEQFF. The DNA for the CDR3 is TGTGCCAGCAGCCTGGAGGTCACAAACGCAAGCTCCTACAATGAGCAGTTCTTC.

The gene calls are TRBV6-6 and TRBJ1-5; D is uncertain. The ends were cut back, 6 bases at V and 0 bases at J, with 12 bases in the middle. Germline V CDR1 and CDR2: MNHNY, SVGAGI (reference sequence). This CDR3 spans 15 amino acids. CDR3 protein: CASRKGSGSNQPQHF. CDR3 DNA: TGTGCCAGCAGAAAAGGGAGCGGTAGCAATCAGCCCCAGCATTTT.

This chain uses TRBV28 with TRBJ2-4; tentative D call: TRBD2 (6 bases). CDR3 size: 16 residues. The V end lost 5 bases, the J end lost 2 bases, and 16 bases lay between the germline ends. Germline V gene lookup returns CDR1 MDHEN and CDR2 SYDVKM. CDR3 protein: CASSTSSAWPKNIQYF. The CDR3 nucleotides are TGTGCCAGCAGTACCTCTAGCGCGTGGCCCAAAAACATTCAGTACTTC.

V gene TRBV7-9 combines with J gene TRBJ1-1; TRBD1 matches 8 bases. The junction had 4 bases not matched to a gene; V was cut back by 1 base and J by 3 bases. The CDR3 consists of 15 residues. Per the germline V gene, CDR1 is SEHNR and CDR2 is FQNEAQ (reference sequence). This chain's CDR3 is CASSLEGTGYTEAFF. The CDR3 DNA reads TGTGCCAGCAGCTTAGAAGGGACAGGCTACACTGAAGCTTTCTTT.

The chain links TRBV19 to TRBJ2-4, with 9 positions matching TRBD1. The CDR3 spans 15 residues. Germline loops: CDR1 LNHDA, CDR2 SQIVND (reference sequence). After removal of 5 bases from V and 0 bases from J, the junction contained 2 bases not matched to a gene. The CDR3: CASSRTGVAKNIQYF. In DNA form, the CDR3 reads TGTGCCAGTAGTCGGACAGGGGTAGCCAAAAACATTCAGTACTTC.

The CDR3 here is CASSLIFTDSPNTEAFF. CDR3 bases: TGTGCCAGCAGCTTAATTTTTACGGACAGCCCGAACACTGAAGCTTTCTTT. V gene TRBV11-2 combines with J gene TRBJ1-1, with D possibly matching TRBD1 (6 bases). Trimming stripped 2 bases from V and 1 base from J, with 17 bases between. This CDR3 contains 17 residues. Per germline, CDR1 SGHAT and CDR2 FQNNGV.

V is TRBV27 and J is TRBJ2-1; 10 nucleotides line up with TRBD1. The length of the CDR3 is 15 residues. With V trimmed by 6 bases and J by 3 bases, 5 bases remained unmatched. Germline V gene data show CDR1 as MNHEY and CDR2 as SMNVEV (reference sequence). The CDR3 loop reads CASRRQGALYNEQFF. In nucleotides, the CDR3 is TGTGCCAGCAGGAGACAGGGGGCTCTCTACAATGAGCAGTTCTTC.

The rearrangement uses TRBV28 and TRBJ1-2, with a tentative D call TRBD1 (5 bases). Germline lookup yields CDR1 MDHEN and CDR2 SYDVKM. The CDR3 extends over 13 amino acids. V was cut by 2 bases and J by 4 bases, with 8 bases left in between. CDR3 nucleotides: TGTGCCAGCAGTTTAACAGGAGTCTATGGCTACACCTTC. Its translation is CASSLTGVYGYTF.

The rearrangement uses TRBV2 and TRBJ2-2; D is perhaps TRBD1 (6 bases). Germline assignment: CDR1 SNHLY and CDR2 FYNNEI. V was clipped by 6 bases and J by 3 bases, with 11 bases between them. The CDR3 contains 14 residues. The CDR3 loop reads CASRNREDTGELFF. DNA for the CDR3: TGTGCCAGCAGAAACAGGGAAGACACCGGGGAGCTGTTTTTT.

The gene calls are TRBV28 and TRBJ2-1; 14 bases align to TRBD2. The CDR3 is made up of 16 amino acids. V lost 5 bases, J lost 5 bases, and 5 bases stayed unmatched. The germline gives CDR1 MDHEN, CDR2 SYDVKM. This CDR3 reads CASSPGTSGSHNEQFF. DNA for the CDR3: TGTGCCAGCAGTCCCGGGACTAGCGGGAGCCACAATGAGCAGTTCTTC.

Details on this clone: The junction shows a germline mismatch at one end, possibly a read error. The chain uses TRBV5-1 and TRBJ2-4; 8 bases match TRBD2. Germline CDR1 is SGHRS and CDR2 is YFSETQ. This CDR3 has 17 residues. CDR3 coding DNA: TGCGCCAGCAGCCTGGGTCTTGTTAGCGGGATAGGAAACAGTCAGTACTTC. Its protein is CASSLGLVSGIGNSQYF.

This sequence joins TRBV28 and TRBJ2-5, with a possible D match to TRBD2 (5 bases). TRBJ2-7 explains the end of the DNA better; the J call may be wrong. Looked up from germline, CDR1 is MDHEN and CDR2 is SYDVKM. This CDR3 is built from 12 residues. CDR3 protein: CASGSDLYEQYF. CDR3 DNA: TGTGCCAGCGGGAGCGACCTCTACGAGCAGTACTTC.

The chain uses TRBV28 and TRBJ2-5, with a possible D match to TRBD2 (6 bases). The J call is in doubt because the DNA end fits TRBJ2-7 better. The CDR3 runs 14 residues. Per germline, CDR1 MDHEN and CDR2 SYDVKM. The CDR3 DNA reads TGTGCCAGCAGTTTGGAGGGGAATGGAAACGAGCAGTACTTC. As protein: CASSLEGNGNEQYF.

The chain is built from TRBV30 and TRBJ2-4; TRBD1 matches at 7 bases. This CDR3 is 16 amino acids long. The ends lost 3 bases at V and 6 bases at J; junction bases unmatched: 14. The germline V gene has CDR1 GTSNPN and CDR2 SVGIG (reference sequence). CDR3 region: CAWRSVAGGVRNIQYF. The CDR3 DNA follows: TGTGCCTGGAGATCGGTGGCAGGGGGAGTGAGAAACATTCAGTACTTC.

Worth noting for this clone: A junction end diverges from the germline sequence, so it may reflect a read error. This sequence joins TRBV5-4 and TRBJ2-6; D is possibly TRBD1 (5 bases). The CDR3 consists of 18 residues. The germline V gene has CDR1 SGHNT and CDR2 YYREEE (reference sequence). CDR3: CASSLRYPARPGANGLTF. The CDR3 bases are TGTGCCAGCAGCTTGCGTTATCCGGCAAGGCCTGGGGCCAACGGCCTGACTTTC.

V is TRBV4-1 and J is TRBJ2-7, with D possibly TRBD2 on 5 matching bases. V lost 0 bases to trimming and J lost 4 bases, with 10 bases between them. Germline CDR1 is MGHRA and CDR2 is YSYEKL. The CDR3 spans 14 residues. CDR3 residues: CASSQEGRLYEQYF. CDR3 nucleotides: TGCGCCAGCAGCCAAGAGGGCAGACTATACGAGCAGTACTTC.

This clone was seen a single time. J is TRBJ2-7 and V is TRBV28; D is possibly TRBD2 (7 bases). This CDR3 contains 11 residues. The V end was cut by 6 bases, the J end by 6 bases, with 9 bases between. In germline, CDR1 is MDHEN, CDR2 SYDVKM. CDR3 region: CASRGGAEQYF. Here the CDR3 DNA reads TGTGCCAGCAGGGGGGGGGCCGAGCAGTACTTC. The full variable domain, rest sourced from reference TRBV28 and TRBJ2-7, is DVKVTQSSRYLVKRTGEKVFLECVQDMDHENMFWYRQDPGLGLRLIYFSYDVKMKEKGDIPEGYSVSREKKERFSLILESASTNQTSMYLCASRGGAEQYFGPGTRLTVT.

J is TRBJ2-5 and V is TRBV19; 10 nucleotides align to TRBD1. The V and J ends lost 1 base and 3 bases, in that order; junction bases with no gene match: 5. The CDR3 is 16 residues long. Germline CDR1 reads LNHDA; CDR2 reads SQIVND (reference sequence). The CDR3 DNA follows: TGTGCCAGTAGTATAGGCGAGGGGACAGGGGAAGAGACCCAGTACTTC. This encodes CASSIGEGTGEETQYF.

V and J are TRBV6-6 and TRBJ2-4; TRBD1 matches at 7 bases. Germline-derived CDR1 and CDR2 are MNHNY and SVGAGI (reference sequence). This CDR3 region has 15 residues. V gave up 6 bases and J gave up 0 bases; unmatched junction bases: 5. The CDR3 region is CASRLQGLAKNIQYF. As DNA, the CDR3 is TGTGCCAGCAGACTACAGGGGTTAGCCAAAAACATTCAGTACTTC.

In its sample, this clone was seen once. This sequence joins TRBV5-1 and TRBJ2-7, with TRBD1 matching 10 bases. V shed 5 bases, J shed 2 bases, and the junction held 10 bases outside the gene matches. Germline lookup yields CDR1 SGHRS and CDR2 YFSETQ. The CDR3 sequence is 16 residues long. Written as DNA, the CDR3 is TGCGCCAGCAGGGTGGGGGGACAGGGGAATGCCTACGAGCAGTACTTC. This translates into CASRVGGQGNAYEQYF.

This clone was observed a few times. The chain links TRBV16 to TRBJ2-5, with D possibly being TRBD2 (5 bases). Germline V lookup: CDR1 KGHSY, CDR2 FQNENV. This CDR3 contains 13 residues. V was cut by 2 bases and J by 5 bases, with 9 bases left in between. CDR3 nucleotide sequence: TGTGCCAGCAGCCAAATCGGGGAGGAGACCCAGTACTTC. Translation: CASSQIGEETQYF.

The chain joins TRBV9 to TRBJ2-2; no firm D call. This CDR3 comprises 13 residues. V lost 4 bases and J 3 bases, leaving 7 bases between the germline ends. Germline CDR1 reads SGDLS; CDR2 reads YYNGEE. CDR3: CASSQDYTGELFF. CDR3 DNA: TGTGCCAGCAGCCAGGATTACACCGGGGAGCTGTTTTTT.